This T cell receptor beta chain came from a study of breast tumors, draining lymph nodes, adjacent tissues. General observations from the study: Data only fit, rather than demonstrated, lymph node origin of most tumor T cells. Tumor repertoires ranked between lymph nodes and nontumor tissue in diversity, with V and J gene preferences.

Notes on this clonotype: Its antigen remains unknown.

Breast cancer patients provided tissue from their axillary draining lymph nodes. The V gene lost 3 bases and the J gene lost 8 bases, with 14 bases spanning the gap. The CDR3 runs to 15 residues. The V gene's germline CDR1 is MNHNS and CDR2 SASEGT. Via MiXCR, TCRdb re-called the multiplex PCR reads, giving one row per CDR3 protein. Of over 200,000 distinct CDR3 sequences in the sample, around 32% are singletons; the top ten hold roughly 1.5%. The clonotype was recovered from a female donor with breast cancer. Some clones in this sample may be carry-over from other donors' samples. The chain joins TRBV6-1 to TRBJ1-6, with a possible D match to TRBD1 (5 bases). Sequences were obtained from axillary lymph node tissue. This CDR3 reads CASSEWGDRDSPLHF. CDR3 in DNA: TGTGCCAGCAGTGAGTGGGGGGATAGGGATTCACCCCTCCACTTT.